This is a list of T cell receptor beta chains from one sample in a study of T-cell memory formation after mild COVID-19. TCRdb reprocessed the 5' RACE reads with MiXCR, giving one entry per CDR3 protein. Seen here are 350,000 to 500,000 distinct CDR3 sequences, about a quarter observed once, and the top ten hold about 12%. Sequenced sample: PBMCs or a T cell subset sorted from them (not recorded which). Receptors were obtained from an adult woman who had mild COVID-19 (a few samples of this study predate the infection). Cell type and time point are not known. The CDR3 runs from the conserved cysteine through the conserved F or W. Each record gives: V gene, clone size, J gene, D gene, CDR3 protein, CDR3 DNA. A D gene is named only where the DNA matches it firmly. A clone size is listed for some rows: how often the clone was seen (once, few, many), or a class if it is expanded.

V gene: TRBV11-2; clone size: -; J gene: TRBJ2-2; D gene: -; CDR3 protein: CASSLVTGLTGGLFF; CDR3 DNA: TGTGCCAGCAGCTTAGTTACGGGCCTCACCGGGGGGCTGTTTTTT
V gene: TRBV7-8; clone size: few; J gene: TRBJ2-2; D gene: TRBD2; CDR3 protein: CASSLLAGAGELFF; CDR3 DNA: TGTGCCAGCAGCTTACTCGCGGGAGCCGGGGAGCTGTTTTTT
V gene: TRBV6-6; clone size: -; J gene: TRBJ2-4; D gene: -; CDR3 protein: CASSYEGGYSKNIQYF; CDR3 DNA: TGTGCCAGCAGTTACGAGGGTGGTTATAGCAAAAACATTCAGTACTTC
V gene: TRBV7-2; clone size: -; J gene: TRBJ2-5; D gene: TRBD1; CDR3 protein: CASSSAGTALETQYF; CDR3 DNA: TGTGCCAGCAGCTCAGCCGGGACAGCCTTGGAGACCCAGTACTTC
V gene: TRBV3-1; clone size: -; J gene: TRBJ1-1; D gene: -; CDR3 protein: CASSQGSSARVNTEAFF; CDR3 DNA: TGTGCCAGCAGCCAAGGAAGTTCGGCCAGGGTGAACACTGAAGCTTTCTTT
V gene: TRBV15; clone size: -; J gene: TRBJ1-6; D gene: -; CDR3 protein: CATSRDPDTLHNSPLHF; CDR3 DNA: TGTGCCACCAGCAGAGATCCTGACACTCTGCATAATTCACCCCTCCACTTT
V gene: TRBV27; clone size: -; J gene: TRBJ2-1; D gene: TRBD2; CDR3 protein: CASSVAGGLPNEQFF; CDR3 DNA: TGTGCCAGCAGTGTAGCGGGAGGACTCCCCAATGAGCAGTTCTTC
V gene: TRBV3-1; clone size: few; J gene: TRBJ2-7; D gene: -; CDR3 protein: CAAGRGLTYEQYF; CDR3 DNA: TGTGCCGCGGGTCGGGGGCTTACCTACGAGCAGTACTTC
V gene: TRBV6-2/TRBV6-3; clone size: -; J gene: TRBJ2-1; D gene: TRBD2; CDR3 protein: CASSTLADKSYNEQFF; CDR3 DNA: TGTGCCAGCAGTACCCTAGCGGATAAATCCTACAATGAGCAGTTCTTC
V gene: TRBV7-8; clone size: -; J gene: TRBJ2-3; D gene: -; CDR3 protein: CASSPNAGQKTDTQYF; CDR3 DNA: TGTGCCAGCAGTCCAAACGCGGGCCAAAAGACAGATACGCAGTATTTT
V gene: TRBV5-1; clone size: -; J gene: TRBJ2-7; D gene: -; CDR3 protein: CASSSSGGQGEQYF; CDR3 DNA: TGCGCCAGCAGCTCCTCCGGGGGGCAAGGCGAGCAGTACTTC
V gene: TRBV5-1; clone size: -; J gene: TRBJ2-1; D gene: -; CDR3 protein: CASRFTPATEQFF; CDR3 DNA: TGCGCCAGCAGATTTACCCCCGCGACGGAGCAGTTCTTC
V gene: TRBV12-3/TRBV12-4; clone size: -; J gene: TRBJ2-1; D gene: -; CDR3 protein: CASSFGGGENNEQFF; CDR3 DNA: TGTGCCAGCAGTTTTGGAGGGGGCGAGAACAATGAGCAGTTCTTC
V gene: TRBV3-1; clone size: -; J gene: TRBJ2-1; D gene: -; CDR3 protein: CASSPWPLDNEQFF; CDR3 DNA: TGTGCCAGCAGCCCTTGGCCACTAGACAATGAGCAGTTCTTC
V gene: TRBV18; clone size: few; J gene: TRBJ2-3; D gene: -; CDR3 protein: CASSPNSDTQYF; CDR3 DNA: TGTGCCAGCTCACCAAACTCAGATACGCAGTATTTT
V gene: TRBV29-1; clone size: few; J gene: TRBJ2-1; D gene: -; CDR3 protein: CSVGGTPSGEQFF; CDR3 DNA: TGCAGCGTTGGTGGGACCCCCTCGGGTGAGCAGTTCTTC
V gene: TRBV20-1; clone size: -; J gene: TRBJ2-1; D gene: -; CDR3 protein: CSASLPLLWQFF; CDR3 DNA: TGCAGTGCTAGCCTCCCACTACTGTGGCAGTTCTTC
V gene: TRBV28; clone size: few; J gene: TRBJ2-3; D gene: TRBD1; CDR3 protein: CASSSNGQGSTDTQYF; CDR3 DNA: TGTGCCAGCAGTTCTAATGGACAGGGAAGCACAGATACGCAGTATTTT
V gene: TRBV30; clone size: -; J gene: TRBJ1-5; D gene: -; CDR3 protein: CAWSTAGNQPQHF; CDR3 DNA: TGTGCCTGGAGTACCGCGGGGAATCAGCCCCAGCATTTT
V gene: TRBV6-5; clone size: -; J gene: TRBJ2-7; D gene: -; CDR3 protein: CASSYSLGYEQYF; CDR3 DNA: TGTGCCAGCAGTTACTCCCTGGGCTACGAGCAGTACTTC
V gene: TRBV12-3/TRBV12-4; clone size: few; J gene: TRBJ2-5; D gene: -; CDR3 protein: CASSFFGGDQETQYF; CDR3 DNA: TGTGCCAGCAGTTTTTTTGGCGGGGACCAAGAGACCCAGTACTTC
V gene: TRBV7-3; clone size: -; J gene: TRBJ1-1; D gene: -; CDR3 protein: CASSSPRHRRSEAFF; CDR3 DNA: TGTGCCAGCAGCTCACCCCGACACCGGCGGAGTGAAGCTTTCTTT
V gene: TRBV2; clone size: many; J gene: TRBJ1-2; D gene: -; CDR3 protein: CASSLGQYGYTF; CDR3 DNA: TGTGCCAGCAGTCTTGGACAGTATGGCTACACCTTC
V gene: TRBV4-1; clone size: few; J gene: TRBJ2-7; D gene: TRBD2; CDR3 protein: CASSQGEGYGTRTYEQYF; CDR3 DNA: TGCGCCAGCAGCCAAGGAGAGGGGTACGGGACTAGGACCTACGAGCAGTACTTC
V gene: TRBV6-6; clone size: -; J gene: TRBJ1-5; D gene: TRBD1; CDR3 protein: CASSSQGFGNQPQHF; CDR3 DNA: TGTGCCAGCAGTTCACAGGGGTTTGGCAATCAGCCCCAGCATTTT
V gene: TRBV5-1; clone size: -; J gene: TRBJ1-3; D gene: -; CDR3 protein: CASSLDAGPGNTIYF; CDR3 DNA: TGCGCCAGCAGCTTGGACGCAGGGCCAGGAAACACCATATATTTT
V gene: TRBV20-1; clone size: -; J gene: TRBJ2-1; D gene: -; CDR3 protein: CSARDVLGLRSNEQFF; CDR3 DNA: TGCAGTGCTAGAGATGTACTAGGGTTAAGATCCAATGAGCAGTTCTTC
V gene: TRBV11-3; clone size: -; J gene: TRBJ1-2; D gene: -; CDR3 protein: CASSFTGSGYTF; CDR3 DNA: TGTGCCAGCAGCTTCACAGGGAGCGGCTACACCTTC
V gene: TRBV24-1; clone size: once; J gene: TRBJ2-2; D gene: -; CDR3 protein: CATSSPRGVGRETGELFF; CDR3 DNA: TGTGCCACCAGTAGCCCCAGGGGGGTCGGGAGAGAGACCGGGGAGCTGTTTTTT
V gene: TRBV3-1; clone size: -; J gene: TRBJ2-7; D gene: -; CDR3 protein: CASSPTGFYDQYF; CDR3 DNA: TGTGCCAGCAGCCCGACAGGTTTCTACGATCAGTACTTC
V gene: TRBV4-1; clone size: -; J gene: TRBJ1-5; D gene: -; CDR3 protein: CASSGGFSQPQHF; CDR3 DNA: TGCGCCAGCAGCGGGGGGTTTTCTCAGCCCCAGCATTTT
V gene: TRBV2; clone size: -; J gene: TRBJ1-1; D gene: -; CDR3 protein: CASSEVGSPSGTEAFF; CDR3 DNA: TGTGCCAGCAGTGAAGTAGGATCCCCTTCGGGCACTGAAGCTTTCTTT
V gene: TRBV5-5; clone size: few; J gene: TRBJ2-1; D gene: -; CDR3 protein: CASSSRRNNEQFF; CDR3 DNA: TGTGCCAGCAGCTCCCGACGCAACAATGAGCAGTTCTTC
V gene: TRBV29-1; clone size: -; J gene: TRBJ2-3; D gene: TRBD2; CDR3 protein: CSVDGVSGTTDTQYF; CDR3 DNA: TGCAGCGTTGACGGGGTTAGCGGGACCACAGATACGCAGTATTTT
V gene: TRBV20-1; clone size: -; J gene: TRBJ2-1; D gene: TRBD2; CDR3 protein: CSATLAGTSDYEQFF; CDR3 DNA: TGCAGTGCTACCCTAGCCGGGACTAGCGACTATGAGCAGTTCTTC
V gene: TRBV5-1; clone size: few; J gene: TRBJ2-7; D gene: -; CDR3 protein: CASSLDPPHGEQYF; CDR3 DNA: TGCGCCAGCAGCTTGGACCCACCCCATGGGGAGCAGTACTTC
V gene: TRBV12-3/TRBV12-4; clone size: few; J gene: TRBJ1-4; D gene: -; CDR3 protein: CASGTGATNEKLFF; CDR3 DNA: TGTGCCAGCGGAACGGGTGCAACTAATGAAAAACTGTTTTTT
V gene: TRBV20-1; clone size: -; J gene: TRBJ2-7; D gene: TRBD1; CDR3 protein: CSAREGTADYEQYF; CDR3 DNA: TGCAGTGCTAGAGAGGGGACAGCCGACTACGAGCAGTACTTC
V gene: TRBV13; clone size: -; J gene: TRBJ2-3; D gene: -; CDR3 protein: CASSNSGGGDTQYF; CDR3 DNA: TGTGCCAGCAGCAACTCAGGGGGAGGAGATACGCAGTATTTT
V gene: TRBV4-3; clone size: few; J gene: TRBJ2-7; D gene: -; CDR3 protein: CASSPGRSVEQYF; CDR3 DNA: TGCGCCAGCAGCCCGGGCCGTTCGGTGGAGCAGTACTTC
V gene: TRBV21-1; clone size: few; J gene: TRBJ2-2; D gene: -; CDR3 protein: CASRRQNTGELFF; CDR3 DNA: TGTGCCAGCCGACGACAGAACACCGGGGAGCTGTTTTTT
V gene: TRBV6-6; clone size: many; J gene: TRBJ2-3; D gene: TRBD2; CDR3 protein: CASSPLLASTDTQYF; CDR3 DNA: TGTGCCAGCAGTCCCCTACTAGCGAGTACAGATACGCAGTATTTT
V gene: TRBV7-2; clone size: few; J gene: TRBJ2-5; D gene: TRBD2; CDR3 protein: CASSSPGLPPETQYF; CDR3 DNA: TGTGCCAGCAGCTCTCCGGGACTACCTCCCGAGACCCAGTACTTC
V gene: TRBV18; clone size: -; J gene: TRBJ2-3; D gene: TRBD1; CDR3 protein: CASSPPNGQGADTQYF; CDR3 DNA: TGTGCCAGCTCACCACCGAACGGGCAGGGGGCAGATACGCAGTATTTT
V gene: TRBV7-6; clone size: few; J gene: TRBJ2-5; D gene: -; CDR3 protein: CASSFGGQPSPETQYF; CDR3 DNA: TGTGCCAGCAGCTTTGGCGGACAGCCTTCGCCTGAGACCCAGTACTTC
V gene: TRBV5-1; clone size: -; J gene: TRBJ2-2; D gene: TRBD1; CDR3 protein: CASSLSRTGGTGELFF; CDR3 DNA: TGCGCCAGCAGCCTATCGAGGACAGGTGGCACCGGGGAGCTGTTTTTT
V gene: TRBV3-1; clone size: -; J gene: TRBJ1-2; D gene: -; CDR3 protein: CASSQDEDYGYTF; CDR3 DNA: TGTGCCAGCAGCCAAGACGAGGACTATGGCTACACCTTC
V gene: TRBV3-1; clone size: -; J gene: TRBJ2-5; D gene: TRBD2; CDR3 protein: CASSLGVLAGFETQYF; CDR3 DNA: TGTGCCAGCAGTCTGGGGGTTCTAGCGGGCTTTGAGACCCAGTACTTC
V gene: TRBV2; clone size: -; J gene: TRBJ2-5; D gene: -; CDR3 protein: CASGPVETQYF; CDR3 DNA: TGTGCCAGCGGCCCTGTGGAGACCCAGTACTTC
V gene: TRBV19; clone size: -; J gene: TRBJ2-2; D gene: TRBD1; CDR3 protein: CASSTTGGTGELFF; CDR3 DNA: TGTGCCAGTAGCACAACAGGGGGCACCGGGGAGCTGTTTTTT
V gene: TRBV5-6; clone size: few; J gene: TRBJ1-1; D gene: -; CDR3 protein: CASSLRQNTEAFF; CDR3 DNA: TGTGCCAGCAGCTTGAGGCAGAACACTGAAGCTTTCTTT
V gene: TRBV19; clone size: few; J gene: TRBJ1-2; D gene: TRBD1; CDR3 protein: CATQDRANYGYTF; CDR3 DNA: TGTGCCACCCAGGACAGGGCTAACTATGGCTACACCTTC
V gene: TRBV6-2/TRBV6-3; clone size: -; J gene: TRBJ2-2; D gene: TRBD1; CDR3 protein: CASSYPTGAGELFF; CDR3 DNA: TGTGCCAGCAGTTACCCCACAGGGGCAGGGGAGCTGTTTTTT
V gene: TRBV30; clone size: -; J gene: TRBJ2-7; D gene: TRBD2; CDR3 protein: CAWFHPSGGSYEQYF; CDR3 DNA: TGTGCCTGGTTCCATCCTAGCGGGGGTTCCTACGAGCAGTACTTC
V gene: TRBV4-1; clone size: -; J gene: TRBJ2-5; D gene: -; CDR3 protein: CASSQEATRETQYF; CDR3 DNA: TGCGCCAGCAGCCAAGAAGCGACAAGGGAGACCCAGTACTTC
V gene: TRBV5-1; clone size: few; J gene: TRBJ2-7; D gene: -; CDR3 protein: CASSRLGSGQLDSYEQYF; CDR3 DNA: TGCGCCAGCAGCCGATTGGGGTCAGGACAATTAGACTCCTACGAGCAGTACTTC
V gene: TRBV20-1; clone size: -; J gene: TRBJ2-2; D gene: TRBD1; CDR3 protein: CSASDRVKNTGELFF; CDR3 DNA: TGCAGTGCTAGCGACAGGGTGAAGAACACCGGGGAGCTGTTTTTT
V gene: TRBV18; clone size: -; J gene: TRBJ1-1; D gene: -; CDR3 protein: CASSPGTALNTEAFF; CDR3 DNA: TGTGCCAGCTCACCTGGTACAGCGTTGAACACTGAAGCTTTCTTT